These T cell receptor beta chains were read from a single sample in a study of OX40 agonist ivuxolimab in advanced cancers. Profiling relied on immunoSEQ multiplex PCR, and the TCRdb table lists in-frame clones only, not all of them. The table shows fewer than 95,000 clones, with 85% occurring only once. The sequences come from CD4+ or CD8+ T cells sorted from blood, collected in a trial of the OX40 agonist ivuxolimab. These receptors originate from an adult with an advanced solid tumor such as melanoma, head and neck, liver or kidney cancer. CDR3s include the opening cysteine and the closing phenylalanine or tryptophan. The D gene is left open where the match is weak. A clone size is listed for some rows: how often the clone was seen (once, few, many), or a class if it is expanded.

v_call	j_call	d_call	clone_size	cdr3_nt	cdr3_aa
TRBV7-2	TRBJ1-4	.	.	TGTGCCAGCAGTACCAGGGATAATTTTAATGAAAAACTGTTTTTT	CASSTRDNFNEKLFF
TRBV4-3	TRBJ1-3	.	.	TGCGCCAGCAGCCAAGACGACAGCTCTGGAAACACCATATATTTT	CASSQDDSSGNTIYF
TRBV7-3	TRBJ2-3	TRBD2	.	TGTGCCAGCAGCCGAGCCGGGGCTAGCGGCGGAGATACGCAGTATTTT	CASSRAGASGGDTQYF
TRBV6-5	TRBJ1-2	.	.	TGTGCCAGCAGTTACTCGTCGGATGTCTATGGCTACACCTTC	CASSYSSDVYGYTF
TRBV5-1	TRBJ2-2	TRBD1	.	TGCGCCAGCAGCCAGCGTCCGATTGGACAGGCTCTAGTGTCCGGGGAGCTGTTTTTT	CASSQRPIGQALVSGELFF
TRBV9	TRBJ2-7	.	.	TGTGCCAGCAGCGTTAGCGGCCGACTCGGGACCTCCTACGAGCAGTACTTC	CASSVSGRLGTSYEQYF
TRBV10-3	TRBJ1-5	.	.	TGTGCCATCAGTGGGGAGGGCCAGCCCCAGCATTTT	CAISGEGQPQHF
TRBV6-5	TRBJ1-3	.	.	TGTGCCAGCAGTTCTAATAGGGCAAACTCTGGAAACACCATATATTTT	CASSSNRANSGNTIYF
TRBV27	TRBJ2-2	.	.	TGTGCCAGCAGGCAACTAGATGAACCCGGGGAGCTGTTTTTT	CASRQLDEPGELFF
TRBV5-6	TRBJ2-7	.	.	TGTGCCAGCAGCAACCGGCCTGGGGGCCCCTACGAGCAGTACTTC	CASSNRPGGPYEQYF
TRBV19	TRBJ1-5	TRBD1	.	TGTGCCAGTAGTTCTCCTCCGGGACAGGTCAATCAGCCCCAGCATTTT	CASSSPPGQVNQPQHF
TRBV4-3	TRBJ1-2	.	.	TGCGCCAGCAGCCAAGCCATAATCATGCGGGATGGCTACACCTTC	CASSQAIIMRDGYTF
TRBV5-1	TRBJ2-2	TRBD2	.	TGCGCCAGCAGCTTGGCGGGACTAGCGGCGAACACCGGGGAGCTGTTTTTT	CASSLAGLAANTGELFF
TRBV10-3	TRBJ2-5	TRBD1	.	TGTGCCATCATGGAAGGGACAGGGATGATCGAGACCCAGTACTTC	CAIMEGTGMIETQYF
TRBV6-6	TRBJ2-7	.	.	TGTGCCAGTTCCCCTGGGTTATACGAGCAGTACTTC	CASSPGLYEQYF
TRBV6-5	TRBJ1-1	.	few	TGTGCCAGCACGCGGGGGGGGCGGGCTTTCTTT	CASTRGGRAFF
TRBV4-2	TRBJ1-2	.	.	TGTGCCAGCAGCCCGGGGGAGGGGAAAAACTATGGCTACACCTTC	CASSPGEGKNYGYTF
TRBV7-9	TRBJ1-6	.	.	TGTGCCAGCAGCTATAGGGACGGGTCAAATTCACCCCTCCACTTT	CASSYRDGSNSPLHF